The 32 T cell receptor beta chains reported below all come from one sample, sequenced in a study of blood T cell repertoires in COVID-19. The data were produced by immunoSEQ multiplex PCR, yet TCRdb's version contains in-frame clones alone and is incomplete. In the table there are around 150,000 clones, 65% to 85% of which are singletons. Sequencing was carried out using peripheral blood. The origin of the receptors is a man aged 50-60 years with active or convalescent COVID-19.

This chain links TRBV6-6 with TRBJ2-1; weak D call: TRBD1 (5 bases). Germline CDR1 MNHNY, CDR2 SVGAGI (reference sequence). The CDR3 runs to 12 residues. V lost 4 bases, J lost 7 bases, and 8 bases lay in between. The CDR3 region has the DNA TGTGCCAGCAGTTCGGACACGAATGAGCAGTTCTTC. Amino acid sequence: CASSSDTNEQFF.

The chain carries TRBV5-4 and TRBJ1-1, with D perhaps matching TRBD1 (5 bases). This CDR3 comprises 15 residues. Trimming left V 0 bases short and J 2 bases short, with 11 bases between. CDR1 is SGHNT, CDR2 YYREEE, per germline (reference sequence). The CDR3 here is CASSLGGPSNTEAFF. CDR3 DNA: TGTGCCAGCAGCTTGGGGGGCCCAAGCAACACTGAAGCTTTCTTT.

V usage is TRBV5-4 and J usage is TRBJ2-5, with D hard to call. Trimming stripped 0 bases from V and 1 base from J, with 7 bases between. The germline V gene encodes CDR1 SGHNT and CDR2 YYREEE (reference sequence). The CDR3 totals 14 residues. CDR3 amino acids: CASSLGGLQETQYF. The CDR3 DNA sequence: TGTGCCAGCAGCTTGGGCGGTCTCCAAGAGACCCAGTACTTC.

This sequence joins TRBV29-1 and TRBJ2-1; 10 nucleotides agree with TRBD2. The V and J ends lost 1 base and 0 bases, in that order; junction bases with no gene match: 6. Germline CDR1 is SQVTM and CDR2 is ANQGSEA. The CDR3 is made up of 17 amino acids. The CDR3 DNA is TGCAGCGTTGAAGGGCTAGCGGGAGATCGCTCCTACAATGAGCAGTTCTTC. Amino acids: CSVEGLAGDRSYNEQFF.

This clone was found a few times. This sequence joins TRBV19 and TRBJ2-2; TRBD1 might be the D (5 bases). Trimming took 8 bases from V and 0 from J, leaving 13 bases between them. The CDR3 has 15 amino acids. Germline V gene sequence: CDR1 LNHDA, CDR2 SQIVND (reference sequence). Here the CDR3 reads CASAFGATNTGELFF. CDR3 nucleotides: TGTGCCAGTGCCTTTGGGGCGACGAACACCGGGGAGCTGTTTTTT.

The CDR3 loop is CASSLSTQARGRGTEAFF. For the CDR3, the DNA is TGTGCCAGCAGTTTATCTACGCAAGCCAGGGGGCGAGGGACTGAAGCTTTCTTT. This rearrangement joins TRBV28 to TRBJ1-1, with TRBD1 matching over 8 bases. Germline CDR1 MDHEN, CDR2 SYDVKM. V gave up 1 base and J gave up 5 bases; unmatched junction bases: 15. The CDR3 consists of 18 residues.

The chain uses TRBV28 and TRBJ1-5; D is uncertain. Germline V gives CDR1 MDHEN, CDR2 SYDVKM. The CDR3 is 15 amino acids. V was shortened by 6 bases and J by 7 bases, with 19 bases between the two germline ends. The CDR3 coding sequence is TGTGCCAGCAGCTTCGTCACGGGCAGCGGGCAGCCCCAGCATTTT. Its translation is CASSFVTGSGQPQHF.

This rearrangement joins TRBV19 to TRBJ2-1; TRBD2 matches 7 bases. The CDR3 has 17 amino acids. With 6 bases clipped from V and 5 bases from J, the junction kept 16 bases outside the gene matches. The germline CDR1 and CDR2 sequences are LNHDA and SQIVND (reference sequence). Written as DNA, the CDR3 is TGTGCCAGTAGGGGGGTCGGATTGAGGGAGGGCAACAATGAGCAGTTCTTC. It encodes CASRGVGLREGNNEQFF.

V usage is TRBV6-1 and J usage is TRBJ1-2; 7 nucleotides agree with TRBD1. This CDR3 spans 16 amino acids. The germline gives CDR1 MNHNS, CDR2 SASEGT. Germline trimming cut 2 bases from V and 1 base from J; bases unmatched to any gene: 7. The CDR3 nucleotides read TGTGCCAGCAGTGAACCGGTGACAGGGTTTAACTATGGCTACACCTTC. Protein sequence: CASSEPVTGFNYGYTF.

The chain employs TRBV28 and TRBJ2-1, with TRBD2 matching 10 bases. CDR3 length equals 15 residues. The V segment lost 6 bases and the J segment 4 bases; nucleotides outside the gene matches: 6. CDR1 and CDR2 (germline): MDHEN, SYDVKM. DNA for the CDR3: TGTGCCAGCAGCCCTACTAGCGGGGCTTACAATGAGCAGTTCTTC. It encodes CASSPTSGAYNEQFF.

This clone appeared once. J is TRBJ2-1 and V is TRBV6-5; TRBD2 matches at 12 bases. Germline CDR1 MNHEY, CDR2 SVGAGI. The CDR3 loop spans 14 amino acids. J lost 10 bases, V lost 10 bases, and 11 bases had no gene match. Written as DNA, the CDR3 is TGTGCCACCCTACCGGGACTAGCGGGCAGAGAGCAGTTCTTC. Its translation is CATLPGLAGREQFF.

The V call is TRBV21-1, the J call TRBJ2-7; the D call in the table, TRBD1, was not verified against the DNA. TRBV21-1 is reported as a pseudogene. The CDR3 has 13 residues. CDR3 sequence: CAKTRRGHRDQYF. CDR3 DNA sequence: TGTGCCAAGACCCGCCGAGGACACAGGGATCAGTACTTC.

The chain links TRBV7-2 to TRBJ1-6; maybe TRBD1 (6 bases). V was cut by 0 bases and J by 6 bases, with 15 bases left in between. This CDR3 has 17 residues. Germline loops: CDR1 SGHTA, CDR2 FQGNSA. The chain's CDR3 is CASSLAAGRGGNSPLHF. For the CDR3, the DNA is TGTGCCAGCAGCTTAGCTGCCGGCAGGGGTGGTAATTCACCCCTCCACTTT.

The chain has TRBV28 and TRBJ2-7; a weak D match, TRBD1 (6 bases). Germline values: CDR1 MDHEN, CDR2 SYDVKM. The CDR3 has 18 amino acids. V was shortened by 3 bases and J by 0 bases, with 21 bases between the two germline ends. CDR3 nucleotide sequence: TGTGCCAGCAGTTTCAGGGGTCCTTCATTCCTAAGCTCCTACGAGCAGTACTTC. It codes for CASSFRGPSFLSSYEQYF.

The chain recombines TRBV12-3 or TRBV12-4 with TRBJ2-5, with D hard to call. With 7 bases removed from V and 5 bases from J, the gap between germline ends came to 11 bases. The CDR3 runs to 12 residues. As DNA, the CDR3 is TGTGCCAGCACCCCAATCGGGGAGACCCAGTACTTC. Its translation: CASTPIGETQYF.

The V gene is TRBV9, the J gene TRBJ2-1; 8 bases agree with TRBD2. The CDR3 covers 15 residues. The germline CDR1 and CDR2 sequences are SGDLS and YYNGEE. The junction had 1 base not matched to a gene; V was cut back by 2 bases and J by 0 bases. CDR3 loop: CASSVSGSSYNEQFF. For the CDR3, the DNA is TGTGCCAGCAGCGTCAGCGGGAGCTCCTACAATGAGCAGTTCTTC.

V gene TRBV5-4 combines with J gene TRBJ1-2; a possible D gene is TRBD1 (5 bases). Deletions cut 4 bases from V and 6 bases from J, with 16 bases between. Germline loops: CDR1 SGHNT, CDR2 YYREEE (reference sequence). The CDR3 length is 14 residues. This CDR3 is CASSLWWGGNGYTF. The DNA of the CDR3 is TGTGCCAGCAGCCTTTGGTGGGGGGGGAATGGCTACACCTTC.

The chain couples TRBV9 to TRBJ2-3; 13 bases fit TRBD2. The CDR3 totals 17 residues. The junction had 4 bases not matched to a gene; V was cut back by 1 base and J by 2 bases. Germline CDR1 SGDLS, CDR2 YYNGEE. The DNA of the CDR3 is TGTGCCAGCAGCGTAACTAGCGGGGGGGGGTCCACAGATACGCAGTATTTT. Translating gives CASSVTSGGGSTDTQYF.

The V call is TRBV7-8, the J call TRBJ2-5; D might be TRBD2 (6 bases). Germline CDR1 reads SGHVS; CDR2 reads FQNEAQ. V was cut by 2 bases and J by 3 bases, with 7 bases left in between. The CDR3 totals 13 residues. In nucleotides, the CDR3 is TGTGCCAGCAGCTTAACGGGAGAAGAGACCCAGTACTTC. Protein sequence: CASSLTGEETQYF.

The chain employs TRBV5-1 and TRBJ2-1; D is unclear. CDR1 SGHRS and CDR2 YFSETQ come from the germline V gene. Trimming cost V 0 bases and J 9 bases, with 13 bases left between them. This CDR3 comprises 14 residues. This CDR3 is CASSLEGPPGEQFF. The CDR3 DNA sequence: TGCGCCAGCAGCTTGGAAGGCCCGCCGGGTGAGCAGTTCTTC. Full variable domain (rest looked up from reference TRBV5-1 and TRBJ2-1): KAGVTQTPRYLIKTRGQQVTLSCSPISGHRSVSWYQQTPGQGLQFLFEYFSETQRNKGNFPGRFSGRQFSNSRSEMNVSTLELGDSALYLCASSLEGPPGEQFFGPGTRLTVL.

This rearrangement joins TRBV11-1 to TRBJ2-1, with 10 bases that match TRBD2. The CDR3 consists of 15 residues. V lost 2 bases, J lost 6 bases, and 4 bases stayed unmatched. Germline V CDR1 and CDR2: SGHAT, FQDESV (reference sequence). In DNA, the CDR3 is TGTGCCAGCAGCTTATCTAGCGGGAGCGCCAATGAGCAGTTCTTC. Amino acid sequence: CASSLSSGSANEQFF. The full variable domain, rest sourced from reference TRBV11-1 and TRBJ2-1, is EAEVAQSPRYKITEKSQAVAFWCDPISGHATLYWYRQILGQGPELLVQFQDESVVDDSQLPKDRFSAERLKGVDSTLKIQPAELGDSAMYLCASSLSSGSANEQFFGPGTRLTVL.

The gene calls are TRBV5-1 and TRBJ1-1; D is possibly TRBD1 (6 bases). The CDR3 is 14 amino acids. V dropped 0 bases and J dropped 9 bases, with 15 bases sitting between them. Germline loops: CDR1 SGHRS, CDR2 YFSETQ. In nucleotides, the CDR3 is TGCGCCAGCAGCTTGGGAGGTGGACAGACACAAGCTTTCTTT. As protein: CASSLGGGQTQAFF.

The CDR3 nucleotides are TGTGCCAGCTCACCCCAGGACAGGGGCACTGAAGCTTTCTTT. Translating gives CASSPQDRGTEAFF. The chain couples TRBV18 to TRBJ1-1; 9 nucleotides align to TRBD1. CDR3 size: 14 residues. V dropped 3 bases and J dropped 4; count of bases not matched to a gene: 3. Germline lookup yields CDR1 KGHSH and CDR2 LQKENI.

This sequence joins TRBV6-6 and TRBJ1-2; tentatively, D is TRBD1 (5 bases). Germline CDR1 reads MNHNY; CDR2 reads SVGAGI (reference sequence). Trimming took 4 bases from V and 0 from J, leaving 12 bases between them. The CDR3 runs to 15 residues. The CDR3 DNA reads TGTGCCAGCAGTTCCGCGGGGGGAACTAACTATGGCTACACCTTC. Translation: CASSSAGGTNYGYTF.

Comment on this clone: Other DNA sequences of this sample code for an identical CDR3. The V gene is TRBV9, the J gene TRBJ2-7; a possible D gene is TRBD2 (7 bases). The V end was cut by 0 bases, the J end by 1 base, with 11 bases between. The CDR3 extends over 15 amino acids. The V gene's germline CDR1 is SGDLS and CDR2 YYNGEE. DNA of the CDR3: TGTGCCAGCAGCGTAGGAGGGGGAGGGTCCTACGAGCAGTACTTC. Its translation is CASSVGGGGSYEQYF. The whole variable domain, remainder taken from reference TRBV9 and TRBJ2-7, is DSGVTQTPKHLITATGQRVTLRCSPRSGDLSVYWYQQSLDQGLQFLIQYYNGEERAKGNILERFSAQQFPDLHSELNLSSLELGDSALYFCASSVGGGGSYEQYFGPGTRLTVT.

The rearrangement joins TRBV9 to TRBJ2-7, with TRBD2 identical over 8 bases. The V gene's germline CDR1 is SGDLS and CDR2 YYNGEE. The length of the CDR3 is 16 residues. V dropped 0 bases and J dropped 2; count of bases not matched to a gene: 7. The CDR3 protein is CASSVGVSGVAYEQYF. The CDR3 DNA sequence: TGTGCCAGCAGCGTAGGGGTTAGCGGGGTGGCCTACGAGCAGTACTTC. Supplemented by reference TRBV9 and TRBJ2-7, the full variable domain reads DSGVTQTPKHLITATGQRVTLRCSPRSGDLSVYWYQQSLDQGLQFLIQYYNGEERAKGNILERFSAQQFPDLHSELNLSSLELGDSALYFCASSVGVSGVAYEQYFGPGTRLTVT.

This clone was seen only once. V usage is TRBV11-3 and J usage is TRBJ2-2, with TRBD2 identical over 7 bases. The CDR3 covers 14 residues. After removal of 6 bases from V and 2 bases from J, the junction contained 3 bases not matched to a gene. Germline V gives CDR1 SGHNT, CDR2 YENEEA. DNA of the CDR3: TGTGCCAGCAGACCTAGCGGTAACACCGGGGAGCTGTTTTTT. It translates to CASRPSGNTGELFF. The complete variable domain, with remaining parts taken from reference TRBV11-3 and TRBJ2-2, reads EAGVVQSPRYKIIEKKQPVAFWCNPISGHNTLYWYLQNLGQGPELLIRYENEEAVDDSQLPKDRFSAERLKGVDSTLKIQPAELGDSAVYLCASRPSGNTGELFFGEGSRLTVL.

This chain joins TRBV19 and TRBJ1-5; D is perhaps TRBD1 (6 bases). Trimming took 5 bases from V and 5 from J, leaving 16 bases between them. The germline V gene encodes CDR1 LNHDA and CDR2 SQIVND (reference sequence). The CDR3 covers 15 residues. The CDR3 nucleotides are TGTGCCAGTAGTGCCCTAGGGGGAGCGGATCAGCCCCAGCATTTT. Translated: CASSALGGADQPQHF.

The chain recombines TRBV11-3 with TRBJ1-1; TRBD1 aligns across 10 bases. The CDR3 extends over 16 amino acids. Trimming removed 5 bases from V and 1 base from J; junction bases left unmatched: 7. Germline CDR1 reads SGHNT; CDR2 reads YENEEA. CDR3 in amino acids: CASSPGQGRSNTEAFF. CDR3 DNA: TGTGCCAGCAGCCCGGGACAGGGGCGATCGAACACTGAAGCTTTCTTT.

This clone was counted a few times. The chain is built from TRBV5-1 and TRBJ2-2; TRBD2 agrees at 10 bases. J lost 4 bases, V lost 6 bases, and 6 bases had no gene match. The CDR3 sequence is 15 residues long. Germline CDR1 SGHRS, CDR2 YFSETQ. The CDR3 coding sequence is TGCGCCAGCACCGCTAGCGGGAGAGGCACCGGGGAGCTGTTTTTT. Translation gives CASTASGRGTGELFF.

The J gene is TRBJ2-7, the V gene TRBV5-1; maybe TRBD1 (6 bases). V gave up 3 bases and J gave up 5 bases, with 12 bases separating them. Germline CDR1 is SGHRS and CDR2 is YFSETQ. There are 13 residues in the CDR3. The DNA of the CDR3 is TGCGCCAGCAGCTCAAGGACAGCAAACGAGCAGTACTTC. This translates into CASSSRTANEQYF.

As for this clone: Other DNA variants within this sample encode the same CDR3. V gene TRBV12-3 or TRBV12-4 combines with J gene TRBJ1-5, with D uncertain. This CDR3 comprises 12 residues. V dropped 2 bases and J dropped 5 bases, with 4 bases sitting between them. CDR3 in amino acids: CASSLPDQPQHF. CDR3 bases: TGTGCCAGCAGTTTACCAGATCAGCCCCAGCATTTT.